This is a list of T cell receptor beta chains from one sample in a study of T cells after yellow fever vaccination. TCRdb fed the 5' RACE reads into MiXCR, producing one record per CDR3 protein. This sample has a few hundred thousand distinct CDR3 sequences, with around 17% found just once. Sequenced material: PBMCs, taken 5 to 6 days after the first yellow fever vaccination. Every receptor here comes from a man younger than 30 who received the YFV17D yellow fever vaccine. The CDR3 runs from the conserved cysteine through the conserved F or W. The D gene is left open where the match is weak. Rows may omit the clone size; those that give it use once, few, many or a size class.

. | TRBJ2-1 | TRBV3-1 | . | TGTGCCAGCAGCCAAGTCCAGAGAAATGAGCAGTTCTTC | CASSQVQRNEQFF
. | TRBJ1-1 | TRBV6-5 | few | TGTGCCAGCAGCCCTGGGACGGCGCCAGCTTTCTTT | CASSPGTAPAFF
TRBD1 | TRBJ2-1 | TRBV20-1 | . | TGCAGTGGCCGACAGGGGAACAATGAGCAGTTCTTC | CSGRQGNNEQFF
TRBD1 | TRBJ1-3 | TRBV4-3 | . | TGCGCCAGCAGCCAGGGGACAGGGCGTGGAAACACCATATATTTT | CASSQGTGRGNTIYF
. | TRBJ1-5 | TRBV12-3/TRBV12-4 | . | TGTGCCAGCAGTTTTAGGGGGACATATAGCAATCAGCCCCAGCATTTT | CASSFRGTYSNQPQHF
. | TRBJ1-2 | TRBV7-9 | few | TGTGCCAGCAGCTTCCTCGGGGCCTATGGCTACACCTTC | CASSFLGAYGYTF
. | TRBJ1-4 | TRBV7-2 | . | TGTGCCAGCAGCCAACAGGCACTACAGACAAATGAAAAACTGTTTTTT | CASSQQALQTNEKLFF
TRBD1 | TRBJ1-1 | TRBV10-3 | few | TGTGCCTGCCAGGGACAGAGTTCTATGGACACTGAAGCTTTCTTT | CACQGQSSMDTEAFF
. | TRBJ2-5 | TRBV5-1 | few | TGCGCCAGCAGCTTGGCCGGGGGAACTTATGAAGAGACCCAGTACTTC | CASSLAGGTYEETQYF
. | TRBJ2-2 | TRBV5-5 | . | TGTGCCAGCAGCTTGGGCCCATCGGCGAACACCGGGGAGCTGTTTTTT | CASSLGPSANTGELFF
. | TRBJ2-5 | TRBV9 | few | TGTGCCAGCAGCGGAACTAGGACTGGTGAGACCCAGTACTTC | CASSGTRTGETQYF
TRBD1 | TRBJ1-2 | TRBV5-1 | few | TGCGCCAGCAGCTCTCAGGGGGGGGCCTATGGCTACACCTTC | CASSSQGGAYGYTF
. | TRBJ2-3 | TRBV6-5 | few | TGTGCCAGCAGTTTAACAGGGCTCCCAGATACGCAGTATTTT | CASSLTGLPDTQYF
TRBD1 | TRBJ1-2 | TRBV7-2 | . | TGTGCCAGCAGTTTTGGCCACAGGGGACCCAACTATGGCTACACCTTC | CASSFGHRGPNYGYTF
. | TRBJ2-5 | TRBV5-6 | . | TGTGCCAGCAGCTTAGTTAACGGAGAGACCCAGTACTTC | CASSLVNGETQYF
. | TRBJ2-3 | TRBV5-4 | few | TGTGCCAGCAGCTGGGGACCTTCCACAGATACGCAGTATTTT | CASSWGPSTDTQYF
. | TRBJ2-5 | TRBV7-2 | . | TGTGCCAGCAGCAACCCAGGCCCCCAAGAGACCCAGTACTTC | CASSNPGPQETQYF
. | TRBJ1-4 | TRBV4-3 | few | TGCGCCAGCAGCCAAGGACCGGAAAAACTGTTTTTT | CASSQGPEKLFF
TRBD2 | TRBJ2-3 | TRBV7-2 | few | TGTGCCAGCAGGGGGGGTCGGGACTACCCTGGGACGCAGTATTTT | CASRGGRDYPGTQYF
. | TRBJ2-5 | TRBV5-1 | . | TGCGCCAGCAGCCAAACCATAGCGGAATTAGAGACCCAGTACTTC | CASSQTIAELETQYF
. | TRBJ1-6 | TRBV5-1 | . | TGCGCCAGCAGCTTCGACGTAAATTCACCCCTCCACTTT | CASSFDVNSPLHF
TRBD1 | TRBJ2-7 | TRBV7-9 | . | TGTGCCAGCAGCTTATCACAGGGGAACTACGAGCAGTACTTC | CASSLSQGNYEQYF
TRBD1 | TRBJ1-5 | TRBV6-2/TRBV6-3 | . | TGTGCCAGCAGTAGACCCACCGGGGGGACAGTTACTTCCCACCAGCATTTT | CASSRPTGGTVTSHQHF
. | TRBJ2-1 | TRBV7-9 | . | TGTGCCAGCAGCTGGAGTTTTGGGGAAGACGATGAGCAGTTCTTC | CASSWSFGEDDEQFF
TRBD1 | TRBJ1-1 | TRBV5-1 | . | TGCGCCAGCAGCTTAACAGGGGCCCGGCGGGAAGCTTTCTTT | CASSLTGARREAFF
. | TRBJ1-5 | TRBV27 | . | TGTGCCAGCAGTTTAATAAGAAATAGCAATCAGCCCCAGCATTTT | CASSLIRNSNQPQHF
. | TRBJ1-2 | TRBV5-1 | few | TGCGCCAGCAGCTTTTTATTCACCTCTAACTATGGCTACACCTTC | CASSFLFTSNYGYTF
. | TRBJ1-1 | TRBV6-5 | . | TGTGCCAGCAGTTACTCGGTGCAGGGCTATTCGAACACTGAAGCTTTCTTT | CASSYSVQGYSNTEAFF
. | TRBJ2-7 | TRBV5-1 | few | TGCGCCAGCAGTATGGGGGGAAGCTCCTACGAGCAGTACTTC | CASSMGGSSYEQYF
. | TRBJ2-2 | TRBV6-5 | . | TGTACCAGCAGTTACGGGTTTCCCGGGGAGCTGTTTTTT | CTSSYGFPGELFF
TRBD1 | TRBJ1-1 | TRBV5-5 | few | TGTGCCAGCAGCTGGGGACAGCCTTCTATGGGAGCTTTCTTT | CASSWGQPSMGAFF
TRBD2 | TRBJ2-3 | TRBV6-2/TRBV6-3 | few | TGTGCCAGCAGTTACCCCCTTAGCGGGGGACGGGGAGATACGCAGTATTTT | CASSYPLSGGRGDTQYF
. | TRBJ2-3 | TRBV5-6 | . | TGTGCCAGCAGCTGGACCCTCCCCAGGGGCGCAAAAGATACGCAGTATTTT | CASSWTLPRGAKDTQYF
. | TRBJ2-1 | TRBV2 | few | TGTGCCAGCAGGGGCGGTGGCCAGGGTCATTCTCCTCACAATGAGCAGTTCTTC | CASRGGGQGHSPHNEQFF
TRBD2 | TRBJ2-1 | TRBV7-9 | . | TGTGCCAGCAGGGCAGGACTAGCGGGCTCCTACAATGAGCAGTTCTTC | CASRAGLAGSYNEQFF
TRBD1 | TRBJ1-6 | TRBV20-1 | . | TGCAGTGCCGGGGACAGGGGGTTTCAGGAGAACTCACCCCTCCACTTT | CSAGDRGFQENSPLHF
TRBD1 | TRBJ2-7 | TRBV10-3 | . | TGTGCCATCAGTGAGCAAAGAGGACAGGGAGTCGAGCAGTACTTC | CAISEQRGQGVEQYF
. | TRBJ2-2 | TRBV19 | . | TGTGCCAGTAGTATAGGGGGAGTGGGCACCGGGGAGCTGTTTTTT | CASSIGGVGTGELFF
. | TRBJ2-3 | TRBV7-2 | . | TGTGCCAGCAGCCCCCCCCGGGGGGCGCGCACAGATACGCAGTATTTT | CASSPPRGARTDTQYF
. | TRBJ2-5 | TRBV10-1 | few | TGCGCCAGCAGTGATTCCGGGGGCGCGGAGACCCAGTACTTC | CASSDSGGAETQYF
. | TRBJ2-5 | TRBV2 | . | TGTGGTACGGAGACCCAGTACTTC | CGTETQYF
. | TRBJ1-2 | TRBV2 | few | TGTGCCAGCAGCACCTCAGGGCCTGGCTACACCTTC | CASSTSGPGYTF
TRBD1 | TRBJ1-6 | TRBV12-3/TRBV12-4 | . | TGTGCCAGCAGTTCCAGGGGGCGATCGGGATCACCCCTCCACTTT | CASSSRGRSGSPLHF
TRBD1 | TRBJ1-4 | TRBV18 | few | TGTGCCAGCTTACAGGGGACAAATGAAAAACTGTTTTTT | CASLQGTNEKLFF
. | TRBJ1-1 | TRBV30 | . | TGTGCCTGGAAACGCAGCATGAACACTGAAGCTTTCTTT | CAWKRSMNTEAFF
TRBD1 | TRBJ2-2 | TRBV5-1 | few | TGCGCCAGCAGCTTGGCCCCTTGGACAGGGAACACCGGGGAGCTGTTTTTT | CASSLAPWTGNTGELFF
TRBD2 | TRBJ2-1 | TRBV14 | few | TGTGCCAGCAGCCAGCTTGGCGGGGGTTTGTCCTACAATGAGCAGTTCTTC | CASSQLGGGLSYNEQFF